A selection of T cell receptor beta chains follows, all from one sample in a study of blood T cell repertoires in COVID-19. Assay: immunoSEQ multiplex PCR; the TCRdb copy retains only in-frame clones and omits some. Seen here are hundreds of thousands of clones, around four fifths observed once, and the top ten hold over 8.5%. What was sequenced was peripheral blood. Receptors were obtained from a woman aged 45-60 years who had recovered from COVID-19. CDR3s leave out the opening cysteine and the closing phenylalanine or tryptophan. D genes are given only for firm matches. Size values are once, few and many counts, or a class for expanded clones, and some rows have none.

NA	NA	TRBV19	TRBJ2-1	ASSSGPNYNEQF
TRBD1	NA	TRBV7-8	TRBJ2-7	ASSLGAGTGLREQY
NA	few	TRBV15	TRBJ1-3	ATSEDSGNTIY
NA	NA	TRBV28	TRBJ2-3	ASSSPGGSTDTQY
TRBD2	few	TRBV5-6	TRBJ2-7	ASSLAGRSRRSSYEQY
NA	NA	TRBV6-6	TRBJ2-1	ASSYSAYNEQF
TRBD2	NA	TRBV28	TRBJ2-1	ASSLWGTTNYNEQF
NA	NA	TRBV30	TRBJ1-6	AWSGAVAYNSPLH
TRBD2	NA	TRBV5-6	TRBJ2-1	ASSRVAGGHEQF
TRBD1	NA	TRBV5-8	TRBJ2-7	ASRKLGQGLRAYEQY
NA	few	TRBV4-3	TRBJ1-6	ASSQELQLNSPLH
TRBD2	once	TRBV6-2/TRBV6-3	TRBJ2-5	ASSYARSRGETQY
TRBD2	NA	TRBV3-1/TRBV3-2	TRBJ2-1	ASSQAGLAARNEQF
NA	NA	TRBV28	TRBJ1-2	ASILSGGGYGYT
NA	NA	TRBV4-1	TRBJ2-2	ASSPQGNTGELF
TRBD2	NA	TRBV4-1	TRBJ2-1	ASSPGLTTDGVEQF
TRBD2	NA	TRBV6-5	TRBJ2-7	ASGTGGAGEQY
NA	NA	TRBV28	TRBJ2-4	ASSLSTGFLAKNIQY
TRBD1	NA	TRBV10-3	TRBJ1-4	AIRGTGSDEKLF
TRBD1	NA	TRBV20-1	TRBJ1-2	SASMAQGGYGYT